The following is a T cell receptor beta chain sequence with its context. Its matching antigen is unknown. The record originates from a study of regulatory T cells in long-lasting Graves disease. Overall study findings and caveats: Only a small sample size was used, which may have cut accuracy.

This sample's time point: newly diagnosed GD, antithyroid drugs for less than 3 months. TCR sequences were obtained from RNA taken from PBMCs. Xi'an, China, was home to the endocrinology department that provided patients. The TCR beta library used iRepertoire HTBI primers with Arm-PCR amplification of CDR3. TCRdb called the multiplex PCR reads again in MiXCR, with one record for every CDR3 protein. The sample holds fewer than 550,000 distinct CDR3 sequences, about 16% seen once. These same records also appear under a second study, on T cells in Graves' hyperthyroidism and ophthalmopathy. Turning to that study: Ophthalmopathy was distinguished from stable hyperthyroidism by 13 V-J signatures.

The TCR comes from a middle-aged woman with Graves disease. Sequenced material: peripheral blood mononuclear cells (PBMCs), taken at new diagnosis, from a patient treated with antithyroid drugs.

CDR3 nucleotide sequence: TGTGCCAGCAGCTCCCAGGGGGCAGATACGCAGTATTTT. This sequence encodes CASSSQGADTQYF. The chain carries TRBV7-9 and TRBJ2-3, with 7 nucleotides matching TRBD1. The CDR3 covers 13 residues. Germline lookup yields CDR1 SEHNR and CDR2 FQNEAQ (reference sequence). V lost 4 bases, J lost 4 bases, and 2 bases stayed unmatched.